The 10 T cell receptor beta chains below all came from one sample that was sequenced in a study of T cells in localized non-small cell lung cancer (dated by TCRdb to 2018 to 2020). The method behind the library was the immunoSEQ multiplex PCR assay. TCRdb took over this immuneACCESS table, retaining in-frame rearrangements with V and J assigned. Such tables are incomplete; in checked studies, under half of the missing clones stem from an unresolved V gene, and the remainder is unexplained. The sample includes about 9,600 clones, with about nine tenths observed a single time. The ten largest account for under 20% of the sample. This material consisted of peripheral blood, taken before any cancer treatment. These receptors came from a male donor at least 60 years old with stage III squamous cell lung carcinoma.

This sequence joins TRBV7-8 and TRBJ2-4; 9 bases match TRBD1. Germline lookup yields CDR1 SGHVS and CDR2 FQNEAQ. The CDR3 contains 17 residues. Trimming at V came to 5 bases and at J to 0 bases, leaving 8 bases not matched to a gene. This chain's CDR3 is CASSQNNRGLAKNIQYF. CDR3 DNA sequence: TGTGCCAGCAGCCAAAACAACAGGGGGCTAGCCAAAAACATTCAGTACTTC.

This rearrangement joins TRBV5-1 to TRBJ2-1; 10 bases align to TRBD1. Trimming at V came to 0 bases and at J to 9 bases, leaving 9 bases not matched to a gene. Germline V gene data show CDR1 as SGHRS and CDR2 as YFSETQ. The CDR3 contains 16 residues. CDR3 in amino acids: CASSLGRDRGGSEQFF. Written as DNA, the CDR3 is TGCGCCAGCAGCTTGGGGCGGGACAGGGGTGGAAGTGAGCAGTTCTTC.

V usage is TRBV19 and J usage is TRBJ2-2, with unresolved D. From germline, CDR1 is LNHDA and CDR2 SQIVND (reference sequence). This CDR3 comprises 13 residues. V lost 6 bases to trimming and J lost 4 bases, with 9 bases between them. The CDR3 DNA follows: TGTGCCAGTAGGAACTTTGGCACCGGGGAGCTGTTTTTT. It encodes CASRNFGTGELFF.

This clone was seen a handful of times. This chain links TRBV5-4 with TRBJ1-4, with 8 bases identical to TRBD1. The CDR3 consists of 16 residues. Looked up from germline, CDR1 is SGHNT and CDR2 is YYREEE (reference sequence). V lost 4 bases, J lost 2 bases, and 7 bases stayed unmatched. The CDR3 nucleotides read TGTGCCAGCAGCGAAAACAGGGGGGTTACTAATGAAAAACTGTTTTTT. This sequence encodes CASSENRGVTNEKLFF.

This clone was seen only once. V usage is TRBV5-1 and J usage is TRBJ2-5; D unresolved. CDR3 length equals 13 residues. The germline V gene encodes CDR1 SGHRS and CDR2 YFSETQ. V dropped 3 bases and J dropped 2 bases, with 8 bases sitting between them. CDR3 sequence (DNA): TGCGCCAGCAGCTCCTCCTCTCAAGAGACCCAGTACTTC. Its translation is CASSSSSQETQYF.

The chain carries TRBV4-3 and TRBJ2-1, with 9 bases matching TRBD2. Per the germline V gene, CDR1 is LGHNA and CDR2 is YSLEER. V lost 0 bases and J lost 7; bases outside the gene matches: 7. This CDR3 is built from 16 residues. The CDR3 protein is CASSQDFLAGRNEQFF. In DNA form, the CDR3 reads TGCGCCAGCAGCCAAGATTTCCTAGCGGGGAGGAATGAGCAGTTCTTC.

The V gene is TRBV7-8, the J gene TRBJ2-1; perhaps TRBD1 as D (6 bases). V lost 4 bases to trimming and J lost 0 bases, with 16 bases between them. Per germline, CDR1 SGHVS and CDR2 FQNEAQ. This CDR3 region has 17 residues. CDR3 in amino acids: CASSYRVGQSSYNEQFF. Here the CDR3 DNA reads TGTGCCAGCAGCTATAGAGTAGGACAGAGCTCCTACAATGAGCAGTTCTTC.

The chain is built from TRBV27 and TRBJ1-5; no clear D. The CDR3 is 13 amino acids. Trimming removed 2 bases from V and 3 bases from J, with 5 bases in between. Germline lookup yields CDR1 MNHEY and CDR2 SMNVEV (reference sequence). For the CDR3, the DNA is TGTGCCAGCAGTTTAGGATACAATCAGCCCCAGCATTTT. Its translation: CASSLGYNQPQHF.

The gene calls are TRBV19 and TRBJ2-1, with D perhaps matching TRBD1 (6 bases). Germline values: CDR1 LNHDA, CDR2 SQIVND (reference sequence). CDR3 size: 11 residues. Deletions cut 4 bases from V and 13 bases from J, with 11 bases between. DNA of the CDR3: TGTGCCAGTAGTAATACAGGGAGCCAGTTCTTC. Translating it yields CASSNTGSQFF.

The CDR3, as DNA: TGTGCCAGCTTCACCAGGGTTTTCGATGGCTACACCTTC. Translation gives CASFTRVFDGYTF. The J gene is TRBJ1-2, the V gene TRBV2; D might be TRBD1 (5 bases). The V end was cut by 8 bases, the J end by 6 bases, with 16 bases between. The CDR3 is made up of 13 amino acids. Germline V lookup: CDR1 SNHLY, CDR2 FYNNEI.